This TCR beta chain was retrieved from a study of control samples from healthy donors and cancer patients. TCRdb keeps only in-frame clones here, not all; method: immunoSEQ multiplex PCR. The repertoire includes fewer than 85,000 clones, approximately 91% of them detected once, and over 5.5% sits in the top ten. V was cut by 7 bases and J by 0 bases, with 9 bases left in between. The CDR3 has 14 residues. CDR1 and CDR2 (germline): LNHDA, SQIVND (reference sequence). The clonotype was recovered from a man aged 50-59 years in good health. Sequenced material: blood. This rearrangement joins TRBV19 to TRBJ2-2; no definite D call. CDR3 region: CASTPWSNTGELFF. The CDR3 DNA reads as TGTGCCAGTACCCCTTGGTCGAACACCGGGGAGCTGTTTTTT.